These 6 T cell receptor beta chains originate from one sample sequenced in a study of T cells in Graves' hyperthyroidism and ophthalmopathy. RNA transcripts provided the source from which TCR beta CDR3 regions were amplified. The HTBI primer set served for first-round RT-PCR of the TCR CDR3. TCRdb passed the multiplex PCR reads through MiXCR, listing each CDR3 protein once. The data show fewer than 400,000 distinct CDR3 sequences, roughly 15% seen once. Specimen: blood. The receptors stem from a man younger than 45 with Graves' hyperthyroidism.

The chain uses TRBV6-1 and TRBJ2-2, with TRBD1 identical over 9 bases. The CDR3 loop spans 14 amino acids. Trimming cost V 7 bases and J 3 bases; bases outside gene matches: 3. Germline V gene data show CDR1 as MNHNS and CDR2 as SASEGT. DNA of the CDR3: TGTGCCAGCAAGGGACAGGGTGACACCGGGGAGCTGTTTTTT. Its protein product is CASKGQGDTGELFF.

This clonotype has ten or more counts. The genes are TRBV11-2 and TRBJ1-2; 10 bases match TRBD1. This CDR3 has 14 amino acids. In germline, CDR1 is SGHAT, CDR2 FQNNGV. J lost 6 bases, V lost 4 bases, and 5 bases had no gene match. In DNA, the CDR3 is TGTGCCAGCAGCTCGGGACAGGGGCGTAATGGCTACACCTTC. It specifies CASSSGQGRNGYTF.

The CDR3 DNA reads as TGCAGCGTACCAGACAGGAGGGGTTACAATGAGCAGTTCTTC. Protein product: CSVPDRRGYNEQFF. The rearrangement joins TRBV29-1 to TRBJ2-1; D is perhaps TRBD1 or TRBD2 (6 bases each). This CDR3 comprises 14 residues. Germline V gives CDR1 SQVTM, CDR2 ANQGSEA. V shed 6 bases and J shed 4 bases, with 16 bases lying between them.

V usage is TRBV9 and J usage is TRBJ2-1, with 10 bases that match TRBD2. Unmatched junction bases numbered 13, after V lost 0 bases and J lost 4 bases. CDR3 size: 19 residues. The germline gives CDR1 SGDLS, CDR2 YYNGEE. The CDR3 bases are TGTGCCAGCAGCGTAGGGGGAGCGGGAGGGCCTGGGGTTTACAATGAGCAGTTCTTC. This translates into CASSVGGAGGPGVYNEQFF.

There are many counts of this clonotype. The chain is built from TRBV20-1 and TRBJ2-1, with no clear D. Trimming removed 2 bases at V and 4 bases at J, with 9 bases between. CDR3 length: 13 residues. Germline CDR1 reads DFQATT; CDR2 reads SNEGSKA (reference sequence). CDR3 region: CSARTLVYNEQFF. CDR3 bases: TGCAGTGCTAGAACCCTAGTTTACAATGAGCAGTTCTTC.

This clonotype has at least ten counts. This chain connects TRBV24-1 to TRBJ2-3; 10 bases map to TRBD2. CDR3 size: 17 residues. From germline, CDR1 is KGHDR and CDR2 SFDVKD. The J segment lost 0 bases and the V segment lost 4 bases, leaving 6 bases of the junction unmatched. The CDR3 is CATSDPGLAESTDTQYF. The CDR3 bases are TGTGCCACCAGTGACCCAGGACTAGCGGAGAGCACAGATACGCAGTATTTT.